The 22 T cell receptor beta chains listed next were all sequenced from one sample in a study of cytomegalovirus exposure and HLA in healthy donors. The study ran its PCR with 60 Vbeta and 13 Jbeta primers. The assay was immunoSEQ multiplex PCR, and TCRdb's table has in-frame clones only and misses some. The table records 130,000 or so clones, roughly 73% of them present only once. The specimen sequenced was PBMCs. Source of these receptors: a male donor in good health and CMV-seronegative.

A single count supports this clone. V gene TRBV5-1 combines with J gene TRBJ2-7; D may be TRBD2 (5 bases). Deletions cut 1 base from V and 0 bases from J, with 14 bases between. The CDR3 has 16 amino acids. CDR1 is SGHRS, CDR2 YFSETQ, per germline. The CDR3 loop reads CASSLTAMGSSYEQYF. The CDR3 coding sequence is TGCGCCAGCAGCTTGACGGCTATGGGGAGCTCCTACGAGCAGTACTTC.

The chain joins TRBV29-1 to TRBJ1-1, with 8 bases lining up with TRBD1. This CDR3 has 13 amino acids. CDR1 and CDR2 from the germline V gene are SQVTM and ANQGSEA. V trimming: 7 bases; J trimming: 1 base; junction bases outside the gene matches: 5. CDR3 coding DNA: TGCAGCGCTGAGGGACAGGAGAACACTGAAGCTTTCTTT. Protein product: CSAEGQENTEAFF. Drawing the rest from reference TRBV29-1 and TRBJ1-1, the complete variable domain is SAVISQKPSRDICQRGTSLTIQCQVDSQVTMMFWYRQQPGQSLTLIATANQGSEATYESGFVIDKFPISRPNLTFSTLTVSNMSPEDSSIYLCSAEGQENTEAFFGQGTRLTVV.

This clone was picked up a small number of times. The V gene is TRBV5-4, the J gene TRBJ2-7; TRBD2 aligns across 8 bases. This CDR3 has 16 amino acids. The V and J ends lost 0 bases and 1 base, in that order; junction bases with no gene match: 6. CDR1 is SGHNT and CDR2 is YYREEE in the germline V gene (reference sequence). The CDR3, as DNA: TGTGCCAGCAGCTTGGTTCTGGCGGGGGGATCCTACGAGCAGTACTTC. Protein sequence: CASSLVLAGGSYEQYF. Using reference TRBV5-4 and TRBJ2-7 for the parts outside the CDR3, the full variable domain is ETGVTQSPTHLIKTRGQQVTLRCSSQSGHNTVSWYQQALGQGPQFIFQYYREEENGRGNFPPRFSGLQFPNYSSELNVNALELDDSALYLCASSLVLAGGSYEQYFGPGTRLTVT.

This sequence joins TRBV7-8 and TRBJ1-3, with a possible D match to TRBD1 (6 bases). The CDR3 contains 19 residues. V was shortened by 5 bases and J by 0 bases, with 23 bases between the two germline ends. In germline, CDR1 is SGHVS, CDR2 FQNEAQ. The CDR3 is CASSHGHEGWGHSGNTIYF. The CDR3 nucleotides read TGTGCCAGCAGCCATGGACATGAGGGGTGGGGGCACTCTGGAAACACCATATATTTT.

For this clone: A junction boundary mismatches the germline segment, possibly from a read error. The sample contains more than one DNA sequence encoding this CDR3. The chain is built from TRBV27 and TRBJ1-1; D may be TRBD1 (5 bases). The CDR3 covers 18 residues. The germline V gene encodes CDR1 MNHEY and CDR2 SMNVEV (reference sequence). CDR3 in DNA: TGTGCCAGCAGGCTGTTGAGGATATCAGGACAAATGAACACTGAAGCCTTCTTT. Its translation: CASRLLRISGQMNTEAFF.

The V gene is TRBV7-2, the J gene TRBJ1-2, with 11 bases fitting TRBD1. Looked up from germline, CDR1 is SGHTA and CDR2 is FQGNSA. The CDR3 is 15 amino acids. V shed 5 bases, J shed 6 bases, and the junction held 8 bases outside the gene matches. The CDR3 DNA reads TGTGCCAGCAGCCCGCCGGGACAGGGGGGGAATGGCTACACCTTC. Amino acid sequence: CASSPPGQGGNGYTF.

The genes are TRBV4-2 and TRBJ2-3; D is uncertain. This CDR3 region has 16 residues. Germline loops: CDR1 LGHNA, CDR2 YNFKEQ. V was shortened by 1 base and J by 3 bases, with 14 bases between the two germline ends. The CDR3 DNA reads as TGTGCCAGCAGCCAAGTATCGAGATCGGTAACAGATACGCAGTATTTT. It codes for CASSQVSRSVTDTQYF.

This chain joins TRBV16 and TRBJ1-4; perhaps TRBD1 as D (6 bases). Trimming removed 2 bases from V and 4 bases from J, with 11 bases in between. Germline V gene data show CDR1 as KGHSY and CDR2 as FQNENV. The CDR3 spans 15 residues. This CDR3 is CASSQNRAVNEKLFF. For the CDR3, the DNA is TGTGCCAGCAGCCAAAACAGGGCGGTTAATGAAAAACTGTTTTTT.

The CDR3 spells CASSLVGGTGETQYF. The CDR3 DNA reads as TGTGCCAGCAGCTTAGTGGGCGGGACGGGAGAGACCCAGTACTTC. The chain recombines TRBV7-2 with TRBJ2-5; a weak D match, TRBD2 (6 bases). The germline CDR1 and CDR2 sequences are SGHTA and FQGNSA. The CDR3 length is 15 residues. The V gene lost 1 base and the J gene lost 4 bases, with 13 bases spanning the gap. The full variable domain, in which reference TRBV7-2 and TRBJ2-5 provide the parts outside the CDR3, is GAGVSQSPSNKVTEKGKDVELRCDPISGHTALYWYRQSLGQGLEFLIYFQGNSAPDKSGLPSDRFSAERTGGSVSTLTIQRTQQEDSAVYLCASSLVGGTGETQYFGPGTRLLVL.

This clone showed up just a few times. The chain has TRBV7-2 and TRBJ1-6; 7 bases agree with TRBD1. J gave up 7 bases and V 5 bases, and 5 bases lay outside the gene matches. This CDR3 region has 14 residues. The germline gives CDR1 SGHTA, CDR2 FQGNSA. CDR3 in amino acids: CASSHGTANSPLHF. The CDR3 DNA sequence: TGTGCCAGCAGCCACGGGACAGCAAATTCACCCCTCCACTTT.

The genes are TRBV19 and TRBJ1-1, with TRBD1 identical over 10 bases. Per germline, CDR1 LNHDA and CDR2 SQIVND (reference sequence). The CDR3 runs 16 residues. Trimming at V came to 3 bases and at J to 0 bases, leaving 4 bases not matched to a gene. The CDR3 here is CASSIRTGGMNTEAFF. For the CDR3, the DNA is TGTGCCAGTAGTATCCGGACAGGGGGAATGAACACTGAAGCTTTCTTT.

This clone was seen more than once but under ten times. The chain combines TRBV6-6 with TRBJ2-1, with D perhaps TRBD2 (5 bases). V lost 2 bases, J lost 9 bases, and 11 bases lay in between. The CDR3 covers 13 residues. Per germline, CDR1 MNHNY and CDR2 SVGAGI (reference sequence). Written as DNA, the CDR3 is TGTGCCAGCAGTTACAGGGTAGGGAGTGAGCAGTTCTTC. It is translated as CASSYRVGSEQFF.

The J gene is TRBJ1-6, the V gene TRBV6-5; TRBD1 matches 9 bases. The junction had 7 bases not matched to a gene; V was cut back by 9 bases and J by 4 bases. Germline CDR1 MNHEY, CDR2 SVGAGI. This CDR3 is built from 15 residues. CDR3 sequence reads: CASTLQGAYNSPLHF. CDR3 DNA: TGTGCCAGTACATTACAGGGGGCTTATAATTCACCCCTCCACTTT.

The V call is TRBV27, the J call TRBJ2-5; 10 bases line up with TRBD2. The germline V gene encodes CDR1 MNHEY and CDR2 SMNVEV (reference sequence). V lost 5 bases and J lost 5; bases outside the gene matches: 5. The CDR3 runs 14 residues. This CDR3 is CASSPLAGRETQYF. CDR3 bases: TGTGCCAGCAGTCCACTAGCGGGGCGGGAGACCCAGTACTTC.

V usage is TRBV6-6 and J usage is TRBJ2-5; D perhaps matches TRBD2 (5 bases). V lost 5 bases and J 0 bases, leaving 10 bases between the germline ends. This CDR3 has 14 residues. Germline V gives CDR1 MNHNY, CDR2 SVGAGI (reference sequence). The CDR3 loop reads CASSPRLYQETQYF. CDR3 nucleotides: TGTGCCAGCAGTCCTCGACTATACCAAGAGACCCAGTACTTC.

The chain links TRBV4-3 to TRBJ1-2, with D possibly TRBD1 on 6 matching bases. Germline loops: CDR1 LGHNA, CDR2 YSLEER. This CDR3 comprises 17 residues. With 0 bases removed from V and 0 bases from J, the gap between germline ends came to 14 bases. The CDR3 loop is CASSQELGARPNYGYTF. In DNA form, the CDR3 reads TGCGCCAGCAGCCAAGAATTGGGGGCCCGTCCTAACTATGGCTACACCTTC.

V is TRBV7-3 and J is TRBJ1-6, with D uncertain. The CDR3 consists of 14 residues. Per the germline V gene, CDR1 is SGHTA and CDR2 is FQGTGA. Trimming shortened V by 2 bases and J by 5 bases, and 7 bases separated the two germline ends. DNA for the CDR3: TGTGCCAGCAGCTTACGCCAGAATAATTCACCCCTCCACTTT. It encodes CASSLRQNNSPLHF. The variable domain in full, completed from reference TRBV7-3 and TRBJ1-6, reads GAGVSQTPSNKVTEKGKYVELRCDPISGHTALYWYRQSLGQGPEFLIYFQGTGAADDSGLPNDRFFAVRPEGSVSTLKIQRTERGDSAVYLCASSLRQNNSPLHFGNGTRLTVT.

The chain carries TRBV13 and TRBJ2-7; 8 bases match TRBD2. The V gene's germline CDR1 is PRHDT and CDR2 FYEKMQ (reference sequence). V shed 2 bases, J shed 3 bases, and the junction held 12 bases outside the gene matches. The CDR3 has 17 amino acids. The CDR3 reads CASSLLGRGAQYYEQYF. CDR3 nucleotides: TGTGCCAGCAGCTTATTGGGGCGGGGGGCACAGTACTACGAGCAGTACTTC.

The V gene is TRBV9, the J gene TRBJ2-7; 12 bases map to TRBD2. Looked up from germline, CDR1 is SGDLS and CDR2 is YYNGEE. The length of the CDR3 is 15 residues. J lost 4 bases, V lost 4 bases, and 6 bases had no gene match. The chain's CDR3 is CASSRYGLAGYEQYF. DNA for the CDR3: TGTGCCAGCAGCCGATATGGACTAGCGGGGTACGAGCAGTACTTC.

The chain recombines TRBV27 with TRBJ2-5; 10 nucleotides align to TRBD2. The CDR3 is 15 residues long. V gave up 8 bases and J gave up 9 bases; unmatched junction bases: 15. Germline V gene data show CDR1 as MNHEY and CDR2 as SMNVEV (reference sequence). The CDR3 nucleotides are TGTGCCAGCTCCGCCCTAGCGGGGGTGCAGGAGGCCCAGTACTTC. Translation gives CASSALAGVQEAQYF.

CDR3 sequence reads: CASSLKQGGGTEAFF. The CDR3, as DNA: TGTGCCAGCAGCTTAAAACAGGGTGGAGGCACTGAAGCTTTCTTT. The chain recombines TRBV7-2 with TRBJ1-1, with D perhaps TRBD1 (6 bases). V gave up 2 bases and J gave up 4 bases, with 14 bases separating them. Germline CDR1 and CDR2: SGHTA and FQGNSA. The CDR3 runs 15 residues.

The chain joins TRBV2 to TRBJ1-5; 9 bases align to TRBD1. Germline V CDR1 and CDR2: SNHLY, FYNNEI. The CDR3 totals 14 residues. V lost 8 bases and J lost 8; bases outside the gene matches: 10. CDR3: CASALRQGVEPQHF. CDR3 sequence (DNA): TGTGCCAGCGCATTACGACAGGGGGTGGAGCCCCAGCATTTT. The complete variable domain, with remaining parts taken from reference TRBV2 and TRBJ1-5, reads EPEVTQTPSHQVTQMGQEVILRCVPISNHLYFYWYRQILGQKVEFLVSFYNNEISEKSEIFDDQFSVERPDGSNFTLKIRSTKLEDSAMYFCASALRQGVEPQHFGDGTRLSIL.